Below are 22 T cell receptor beta chains sequenced from a single sample in a study of blood T cell repertoires in COVID-19 (dated by TCRdb to 2018 to 2021). Library prep was done by the immunoSEQ multiplex PCR assay. TCRdb re-hosts the immuneACCESS table, in-frame sequences only. Its copies lack some clones; in the studies checked, an unresolved V gene accounts for under half of them, and the cause for the rest is not known. The sample records 65,000 to 90,000 clones, about nine tenths of which are singletons. The top ten hold more than 8% of the sample. Input material: peripheral blood. The receptors come from a man aged 50 to 59 with acute or convalescent COVID-19.

V gene TRBV7-2 combines with J gene TRBJ1-1, with D possibly TRBD1 on 5 matching bases. CDR1 is SGHTA and CDR2 is FQGNSA in the germline V gene. The CDR3 sequence is 14 residues long. V gave up 4 bases and J gave up 5 bases, with 14 bases separating them. The CDR3 reads CASSSGGVGTEAFF. Written as DNA, the CDR3 is TGTGCCAGCAGCTCCGGGGGGGTTGGGACTGAAGCTTTCTTT.

The rearrangement links TRBV21-1 to TRBJ2-7; the table's D call, TRBD2, was not checked against the DNA. TRBV21-1 is a documented pseudogene. The CDR3 has 15 amino acids. CDR3 DNA: TGTGCCAGCTCCGAAGCGGGGCTCTGCTCCTACGAGCAGTACGTC. Amino acid sequence: CASSEAGLCSYEQYV.

The chain employs TRBV30 and TRBJ1-5; a possible D gene is TRBD1 (5 bases). This CDR3 has 16 residues. CDR1 GTSNPN and CDR2 SVGIG come from the germline V gene (reference sequence). V was trimmed by 2 bases and J by 7 bases, leaving 21 bases between them. CDR3 nucleotides: TGTGCCTGGAGTCCCCGTCGTCGGACATATAACCAGCCCCAGCATTTT. Residues: CAWSPRRRTYNQPQHF. Complete variable domain (other parts from reference TRBV30 and TRBJ1-5): SQTIHQWPATLVQPVGSPLSLECTVEGTSNPNLYWYRQAAGRGLQLLFYSVGIGQISSEVPQNLSASRPQDRQFILSSKKLLLSDSGFYLCAWSPRRRTYNQPQHFGDGTRLSIL.

This chain joins TRBV19 and TRBJ2-3; 7 bases are shared with TRBD2. The CDR3 runs 15 residues. Trimming at V came to 9 bases and at J to 6 bases, leaving 15 bases not matched to a gene. Germline CDR1 reads LNHDA; CDR2 reads SQIVND (reference sequence). CDR3: CASYDLASGADTQYF. In DNA, the CDR3 is TGTGCCAGCTATGACCTGGCCAGCGGGGCTGATACGCAGTATTTT.

The chain employs TRBV14 and TRBJ1-6; no clear D gene. CDR1 is SGHDN, CDR2 FVKESK, per germline. CDR3 length: 15 amino acids. Deletions cut 1 base from V and 6 bases from J, with 10 bases between. The CDR3 loop is CASSQVGPFNSPLHF. For the CDR3, the DNA is TGTGCCAGCAGCCAAGTTGGGCCATTTAATTCACCCCTCCACTTT.

This clone was seen a single time. The chain is built from TRBV5-4 and TRBJ2-3; D is ambiguous. Trimming stripped 1 base from V and 1 base from J, with 4 bases between. The CDR3 runs to 13 residues. CDR1 SGHNT and CDR2 YYREEE come from the germline V gene (reference sequence). The CDR3 loop reads CASSLRGTDTQYF. The DNA of the CDR3 is TGTGCCAGCAGCTTGCGGGGCACAGATACGCAGTATTTT.

The chain is built from TRBV18 and TRBJ2-1, with a possible D match to TRBD2 (5 bases). CDR1 KGHSH and CDR2 LQKENI come from the germline V gene. The V end was cut by 3 bases, the J end by 4 bases, with 19 bases between. The CDR3 has 17 amino acids. The CDR3 DNA reads as TGTGCCAGCTCACCGCGGCCGACAAGAGGGCGTTACAATGAGCAGTTCTTC. Its protein product is CASSPRPTRGRYNEQFF.

CDR3 amino acids: CASSSGQGETQYF. The CDR3 DNA reads as TGTGCCAGCAGCTCCGGACAGGGCGAGACCCAGTACTTC. The chain has TRBV3-1 (or the pseudogene TRBV3-2) and TRBJ2-5, with 8 positions matching TRBD1. V shed 5 bases, J shed 5 bases, and the junction held 4 bases outside the gene matches. The CDR3 runs to 13 residues. Germline-derived CDR1 and CDR2 are LGHDT and YNNKEL (reference sequence).

V usage is TRBV5-1 and J usage is TRBJ2-3; TRBD1 matches 7 bases. The CDR3 spans 15 residues. Trimming cost V 1 base and J 0 bases; bases outside gene matches: 2. From germline, CDR1 is SGHRS and CDR2 YFSETQ. The CDR3 sequence is CASSLTGASTDTQYF. The CDR3 DNA is TGCGCCAGCAGCTTGACAGGGGCTAGCACAGATACGCAGTATTTT.

The V call is TRBV7-2, the J call TRBJ1-4; 7 bases are a match to TRBD1. The CDR3 runs to 15 residues. CDR1 and CDR2 from the germline V gene are SGHTA and FQGNSA. V was clipped by 4 bases and J by 4 bases; unmatched bases: 6. The CDR3 region is CASSSLPGGNEKLFF. CDR3 in DNA: TGTGCCAGCAGCTCACTCCCAGGGGGTAATGAAAAACTGTTTTTT.

CDR3 in DNA: TGTGCCTGGAGTGTTTCCGGGGCTGGAAACACCATATATTTT. It specifies CAWSVSGAGNTIYF. The chain uses TRBV30 and TRBJ1-3; D uncertain. In germline, CDR1 is GTSNPN, CDR2 SVGIG (reference sequence). The CDR3 covers 14 residues. The V and J ends lost 0 bases and 2 bases respectively, with 8 bases between them.

The table lists this clone with a count of one. The chain combines TRBV27 with TRBJ1-3; TRBD1 aligns across 7 bases. The CDR3 has 15 residues. The germline CDR1 and CDR2 sequences are MNHEY and SMNVEV (reference sequence). The J segment lost 1 base and the V segment lost 8 bases, leaving 8 bases of the junction unmatched. This CDR3 is CASRLQGNSGNTIYF. CDR3 coding DNA: TGTGCCAGCCGATTACAGGGGAATTCTGGAAACACCATATATTTT.

The chain uses TRBV30 and TRBJ1-2; TRBD1 is a possible D gene (6 bases). From germline, CDR1 is GTSNPN and CDR2 SVGIG (reference sequence). This CDR3 contains 12 residues. Trimming took 1 base from V and 7 from J, leaving 10 bases between them. This CDR3 reads CAWSAPGVGYTF. DNA for the CDR3: TGTGCCTGGAGTGCCCCAGGGGTTGGCTACACCTTC. The full variable domain, rest sourced from reference TRBV30 and TRBJ1-2, is SQTIHQWPATLVQPVGSPLSLECTVEGTSNPNLYWYRQAAGRGLQLLFYSVGIGQISSEVPQNLSASRPQDRQFILSSKKLLLSDSGFYLCAWSAPGVGYTFGSGTRLTVV.

The chain has TRBV30 and TRBJ1-1, with D perhaps TRBD1 (5 bases). CDR3 length equals 14 residues. Trimming pared 0 bases from V and 4 bases from J, leaving 12 bases between. Germline V gives CDR1 GTSNPN, CDR2 SVGIG (reference sequence). CDR3 DNA sequence: TGTGCCTGGAGTGTCCAGGGACTAGGCACTGAAGCTTTCTTT. It is translated as CAWSVQGLGTEAFF.

The genes are TRBV7-9 and TRBJ1-2, with TRBD1 as a possible D gene (6 bases). Germline-derived CDR1 and CDR2 are SEHNR and FQNEAQ (reference sequence). V was trimmed by 5 bases and J by 7 bases, leaving 23 bases between them. There are 16 residues in the CDR3. The CDR3 sequence: CASSAEIGAGDAGYTF. The DNA of the CDR3 is TGTGCCAGCAGCGCGGAAATCGGGGCAGGGGATGCTGGCTACACCTTC.

This rearrangement joins TRBV24-1 to TRBJ1-5; 10 bases line up with TRBD1. Germline V CDR1 and CDR2: KGHDR, SFDVKD. The CDR3 is made up of 15 amino acids. J lost 8 bases, V lost 4 bases, and 7 bases had no gene match. The CDR3 spells CATSESTGGLEPQHF. In nucleotides, the CDR3 is TGTGCCACCAGTGAGTCGACAGGGGGCTTAGAGCCCCAGCATTTT.

This clone was recorded only once. The chain joins TRBV7-3 to TRBJ1-1; no firm D call. The germline V gene has CDR1 SGHTA and CDR2 FQGTGA. Trimming removed 5 bases from V and 4 bases from J, with 11 bases in between. The CDR3 extends over 13 amino acids. The CDR3 spells CASSLLASTEAFF. In nucleotides, the CDR3 is TGTGCCAGCAGCCTACTCGCGAGCACTGAAGCTTTCTTT. The full variable domain, in which reference TRBV7-3 and TRBJ1-1 provide the parts outside the CDR3, is GAGVSQTPSNKVTEKGKYVELRCDPISGHTALYWYRQSLGQGPEFLIYFQGTGAADDSGLPNDRFFAVRPEGSVSTLKIQRTERGDSAVYLCASSLLASTEAFFGQGTRLTVV.

The V gene is TRBV11-2, the J gene TRBJ2-2; 13 nucleotides line up with TRBD2. This CDR3 has 21 amino acids. V dropped 6 bases and J dropped 5; count of bases not matched to a gene: 21. CDR1 is SGHAT and CDR2 is FQNNGV in the germline V gene. The CDR3 DNA reads TGTGCCAGCAGTTTAAGCGGGTGGAGCGGACTAGCGGGGGTGCAGACCGGGGAGCTGTTTTTT. This gives the protein CASSLSGWSGLAGVQTGELFF.

This chain uses TRBV9 with TRBJ2-3, with 7 bases lining up with TRBD1. Germline trimming cut 6 bases from V and 0 bases from J; bases unmatched to any gene: 4. Germline V gene data show CDR1 as SGDLS and CDR2 as YYNGEE. The CDR3 runs 14 residues. CDR3 bases: TGTGCCAGCAAACGGGGACAGAGCACAGATACGCAGTATTTT. Encoded protein: CASKRGQSTDTQYF.

CDR3 sequence reads: CASSPPSVGGMLSGNTIYF. The CDR3 DNA follows: TGTGCCAGCTCACCCCCTAGCGTCGGGGGAATGCTCTCTGGAAACACCATATATTTT. The chain links TRBV18 to TRBJ1-3, with D possibly TRBD1 on 5 matching bases. Germline assignment: CDR1 KGHSH and CDR2 LQKENI. There are 19 residues in the CDR3. V gave up 3 bases and J gave up 0 bases, with 21 bases separating them.

The rearrangement links TRBV7-9 to TRBJ1-4, with D maybe TRBD1 (5 bases). This CDR3 contains 14 residues. From germline, CDR1 is SEHNR and CDR2 FQNEAQ (reference sequence). Trimming pared 3 bases from V and 5 bases from J, leaving 10 bases between. In DNA form, the CDR3 reads TGTGCCAGCAGCTTCCAGGGTGTCAATGAAAAACTGTTTTTT. This codes for CASSFQGVNEKLFF.

This clone was seen just once. This chain connects TRBV10-2 to TRBJ2-5; D remains ambiguous. V lost 6 bases and J lost 4, with 6 bases in between. This CDR3 region has 11 residues. CDR1 and CDR2 (germline): WSHSY, SAAADI. The DNA of the CDR3 is TGCGCCAGCAGGCTAGGAGAGACCCAGTACTTC. Translation: CASRLGETQYF.